This is a list of T cell receptor beta chains from one sample in a study of T-cell memory formation after mild COVID-19. TCRdb re-called the 5' RACE reads with MiXCR, one entry per CDR3 protein. The repertoire holds about 290,000 distinct CDR3 sequences, 15% seen once, with roughly a fifth in the top ten. The sequencing input was PBMCs or a T cell subset sorted from them (not recorded which). The receptor set was obtained from a man between 18 and 35 years old who had mild COVID-19 (a few samples of this study predate the infection). Cell type and time point are not known. Both conserved end residues are part of each CDR3. The order of the fields is D gene, V gene, clone size, J gene, CDR3 DNA, CDR3 protein. D genes are given only for firm matches. The size entry is marked missing in some rows and otherwise reads once, few, many or a size class.

>.|TRBV5-1|.|TRBJ2-1
TGCGCCAGCAGCTTGAACACTATCCCCGAGCAGTTCTTC
CASSLNTIPEQFF
>.|TRBV5-1|few|TRBJ2-3
TGCGCCAGCAGCTTCGGGGCAGGTTACACAGATACGCAGTATTTT
CASSFGAGYTDTQYF
>.|TRBV14|many|TRBJ2-5
TGTGCCAGCAGCCAAGACCCCCCTGGGGTAGCCATAGTGGAGACCCAGTACTTC
CASSQDPPGVAIVETQYF
>TRBD2|TRBV5-1|.|TRBJ2-3
TGCGCCAGCAGCTTCGAACGGGGGGAAGGGTCAGATACGCAGTATTTT
CASSFERGEGSDTQYF
>TRBD1|TRBV6-5|.|TRBJ2-2
TGTGCCAGCAGTTACAGGGGGCCCCCTAACAACGGGGAGCTGTTTTTT
CASSYRGPPNNGELFF
>TRBD2|TRBV12-3/TRBV12-4|many|TRBJ2-3
TGTGCCAGCAGTTTGACTAGCGGGGGTGGGCAGTATTTT
CASSLTSGGGQYF
>TRBD2|TRBV9|few|TRBJ2-7
TGTGCCAGCAGCCCGGGAGGACTAGCCAGCTACGAGCAGTACTTC
CASSPGGLASYEQYF
>.|TRBV7-2|many|TRBJ1-3
TGTGCCAGCAGCATTGGACAATTCTCTGGAAACACCATATATTTT
CASSIGQFSGNTIYF
>TRBD1|TRBV4-3|few|TRBJ2-2
TGCGCCAGCAGGAAACAGGGGGCTGCCGGGGAGCTGTTTTTT
CASRKQGAAGELFF
>.|TRBV7-6|.|TRBJ2-1
TGTGCCAGCAGCTACAGGCCCGGACAGACCTACAATGAGCAGTTCTTC
CASSYRPGQTYNEQFF
>.|TRBV5-1|few|TRBJ1-1
TGCGCCAGCAGCTTGGTCGGCAGCCTGAACACTGAAGCTTTCTTT
CASSLVGSLNTEAFF
>TRBD2|TRBV6-5|.|TRBJ2-1
TGTGCCAGCAGTTACTCGTTCGGGCTAGCGGCAGTCAATGAGCAGTTCTTC
CASSYSFGLAAVNEQFF
>TRBD1|TRBV29-1|.|TRBJ1-1
TGCAGCGCCCGACAGGGGACCATCACTGAAGCTTTCTTT
CSARQGTITEAFF
>.|TRBV5-1|many|TRBJ2-3
TGCGCCAGCAGCCCCCTAGGGGCCCTGGGAGATACGCAGTATTTT
CASSPLGALGDTQYF
>.|TRBV29-1|many|TRBJ2-1
TGCAGCGTTGCTCTTGGGGTTGAGGGTGAGCAGTTCTTC
CSVALGVEGEQFF
>.|TRBV29-1|few|TRBJ2-3
TGCAGCGCCGAGGATACGCAGTATTTT
CSAEDTQYF
>.|TRBV9|.|TRBJ2-7
TGTGCCAGCAGCGTTGGGACCTTCTCCTACGAGCAGTACTTC
CASSVGTFSYEQYF
>TRBD2|TRBV4-2|many|TRBJ2-3
TGTGCCAGCAGCCAAGATCAGGGACTAGGCGCAGATACGCAGTATTTT
CASSQDQGLGADTQYF
>.|TRBV7-2|many|TRBJ2-7
TGTGCCAGCAGCCTCCGCTACGAGCAGTACTTC
CASSLRYEQYF
>.|TRBV4-2|.|TRBJ1-2
TGTGCCAGCAGCCAAGACTTGGGCACCCTAAACTATGGCTACACCTTC
CASSQDLGTLNYGYTF
>TRBD2|TRBV4-2|many|TRBJ2-4
TGTGCCAGCAGCCTTGGGAGCGGGGGTGCCAAAAACATTCAGTACTTC
CASSLGSGGAKNIQYF
>.|TRBV7-2|few|TRBJ2-2
TGTGCCAGCAGCCCCCCCGCCAGGGGAACCGGGGAGCTGTTTTTT
CASSPPARGTGELFF
>.|TRBV9|.|TRBJ1-5
TGTGCCAGCAGCGTAGAGGGATATAGCAATCAGCCCCAGCATTTT
CASSVEGYSNQPQHF
>TRBD1|TRBV11-2|few|TRBJ1-2
TGTGCCAGCAGCCCGGCGGGACAGGGGGGTGGCTACACCTTC
CASSPAGQGGGYTF
>.|TRBV11-2|few|TRBJ2-3
TGTGCCAGCAGCTTGGCGTACGGGGGCCGAGGCACAGATACGCAGTATTTT
CASSLAYGGRGTDTQYF
>.|TRBV20-1|few|TRBJ1-1
TGCAGTGTTCCGGTAGGGGTAGCTGAAGCTTTCTTT
CSVPVGVAEAFF
>.|TRBV4-3|.|TRBJ1-4
TGCGCCAGCAGCCACCACAGGGCAACTAATGAAAAACTGTTTTTT
CASSHHRATNEKLFF
>TRBD1|TRBV12-3/TRBV12-4|few|TRBJ1-5
TGTGCCAGCAGGAGCCCAGGGGGCCTTCAGCCCCAGCATTTT
CASRSPGGLQPQHF
>TRBD2|TRBV9|.|TRBJ2-3
TGTGCCAGCAGCCCACCTAGCGGGGTTAGCACAGATACGCAGTATTTT
CASSPPSGVSTDTQYF
>TRBD2|TRBV7-9|few|TRBJ2-7
TGTGCCAGCAGCCCAGTGGCGGGGGGGCCCTCGGTCGAGCAGTACTTC
CASSPVAGGPSVEQYF
>.|TRBV25-1|.|TRBJ1-2
TGTGCCAGCAGTGACGCGACAGCCCCTTACACCTTC
CASSDATAPYTF
>.|TRBV12-3/TRBV12-4|.|TRBJ1-1
.
CASSFSVLAQGSEAFF
>.|TRBV6-5|few|TRBJ2-2
TGTGCCAGCAGTTACGGGGAGAACACCGGGGAGCTGTTTTTT
CASSYGENTGELFF